These 23 T cell receptor beta chains were all obtained from the same sample, sequenced in a study of graft-versus-host responses after intestinal transplantation. Libraries were prepared by immunoSEQ multiplex PCR; TCRdb keeps only in-frame clonotypes and omits some of them. The data contain 20,000 to 25,000 clones, around 94% of them singletons. The sequencing used PBMCs, collected 156 days after intestinal transplant. These receptors all come from a human patient who received an intestinal transplant, so some T cells may come from the graft donor.

The rearrangement links TRBV4-1 to TRBJ2-1; 9 positions match TRBD2. CDR1 MGHRA and CDR2 YSYEKL come from the germline V gene. After removal of 1 base from V and 8 bases from J, the junction contained 9 bases not matched to a gene. CDR3 length: 16 residues. The CDR3 nucleotides read TGCGCCAGCAGCCAAGTAGCGGGAGTAGTTATCGATGAGCAGTTCTTC. Translating gives CASSQVAGVVIDEQFF.

V is TRBV6-1 and J is TRBJ1-1; TRBD1 matches at 9 bases. Germline trimming cut 4 bases from V and 7 bases from J; bases unmatched to any gene: 7. The CDR3 consists of 14 residues. The germline V gene encodes CDR1 MNHNS and CDR2 SASEGT. CDR3 sequence reads: CASSAGQGLVEAFF. The CDR3 bases are TGTGCCAGCAGTGCCGGACAGGGGCTGGTTGAAGCTTTCTTT.

Remarks on this clone: At one of its ends the junction is not consistent with the germline gene, which may arise from a read error. Within the sample, other DNA sequences also encode this same CDR3. The CDR3 DNA reads as TGTGCCAGCTCACGGTCTAGCGGGAGCTCCTACAATGAGCAATTCTTC. It is translated as CASSRSSGSSYNEQFF. The rearrangement joins TRBV18 to TRBJ2-1; 10 bases are a match to TRBD2. The V gene's germline CDR1 is KGHSH and CDR2 LQKENI. There are 16 residues in the CDR3.

J is TRBJ2-1 and V is TRBV4-1, with D possibly TRBD2 on 5 matching bases. CDR3 length: 15 residues. Deletions cut 2 bases from V and 2 bases from J, with 10 bases between. Germline loops: CDR1 MGHRA, CDR2 YSYEKL. The CDR3: CASSQNSGPYNEQFF. CDR3 DNA: TGCGCCAGCAGCCAAAACAGCGGACCCTACAATGAGCAGTTCTTC.

V usage is TRBV5-6 and J usage is TRBJ1-5; 9 positions agree with TRBD1. The V gene end was trimmed by 0 bases and the J gene end by 6 bases; junction bases not matched to a gene: 4. Germline V gene sequence: CDR1 SGHDT, CDR2 YYEEEE. The CDR3 has 15 amino acids. The CDR3 DNA is TGTGCCAGCAGCTTGGACAGGGGGCTTTCTCAGCCCCAGCATTTT. The encoded protein is CASSLDRGLSQPQHF.

This clone was picked up a small number of times. The J gene is TRBJ1-3, the V gene TRBV4-1; D ambiguous. Germline-derived CDR1 and CDR2 are MGHRA and YSYEKL. With 1 base removed from V and 0 bases from J, the gap between germline ends came to 7 bases. CDR3 length equals 15 residues. The CDR3 is CASSQVKLSGNTIYF. The CDR3 nucleotides read TGCGCCAGCAGCCAAGTAAAGCTCTCTGGAAACACCATATATTTT.

V gene TRBV12-5 combines with J gene TRBJ1-6; D remains unclear. In germline, CDR1 is LGHNT, CDR2 FRNRAP. The CDR3 sequence is 14 residues long. V dropped 1 base and J dropped 5 bases, with 6 bases sitting between them. The chain's CDR3 is CASGLDHHNSPLHF. The CDR3 DNA reads as TGTGCTAGTGGTTTGGATCACCATAATTCACCCCTCCACTTT.

This chain joins TRBV6-5 and TRBJ1-6; a weak D match, TRBD1 (5 bases). This CDR3 is built from 12 residues. Between the trimmed V and J ends, which lost 7 bases and 7 bases, there was a span of 8 bases. Per germline, CDR1 MNHEY and CDR2 SVGAGI. The CDR3 here is CASTGWNSPLHF. Written as DNA, the CDR3 is TGTGCCAGCACAGGGTGGAATTCACCCCTCCACTTT.

The chain recombines TRBV30 with TRBJ2-1; TRBD2 aligns across 7 bases. Germline loops: CDR1 GTSNPN, CDR2 SVGIG (reference sequence). This CDR3 spans 14 amino acids. V lost 1 base, J lost 4 bases, and 4 bases stayed unmatched. The DNA for the CDR3 is TGTGCCTGGAGTGATGGCGGGGGTTACAATGAGCAGTTCTTC. Translating gives CAWSDGGGYNEQFF.

J is TRBJ2-1 and V is TRBV9; no clear D gene. V was trimmed by 0 bases and J by 5 bases, leaving 9 bases between them. This CDR3 has 14 residues. Germline V gene lookup returns CDR1 SGDLS and CDR2 YYNGEE. The CDR3 bases are TGTGCCAGCAGCGTAGTTCCAGGAGACAATGAGCAGTTCTTC. Protein sequence: CASSVVPGDNEQFF.

The rearrangement links TRBV27 to TRBJ1-1, with D unresolved. V was shortened by 2 bases and J by 4 bases, with 11 bases between the two germline ends. The CDR3 contains 14 residues. The germline V gene encodes CDR1 MNHEY and CDR2 SMNVEV (reference sequence). In DNA form, the CDR3 reads TGTGCCAGCAGTTTAATCGGGATGATCACTGAAGCTTTCTTT. It translates to CASSLIGMITEAFF.

The V call is TRBV30, the J call TRBJ2-3; unclear D gene. Germline V gene lookup returns CDR1 GTSNPN and CDR2 SVGIG (reference sequence). The CDR3 consists of 15 residues. V gave up 0 bases and J gave up 0 bases, with 10 bases separating them. CDR3 in DNA: TGTGCCTGGAGTGTATTACCCACTAGCACAGATACGCAGTATTTT. It is translated as CAWSVLPTSTDTQYF.

The chain carries TRBV2 and TRBJ1-4; D is unclear. The V end lost 2 bases, the J end lost 13 bases, and 32 bases lay between the germline ends. The germline V gene has CDR1 SNHLY and CDR2 FYNNEI. This CDR3 region has 19 residues. CDR3 sequence reads: CASSERFGRRLGFVRGLFF. DNA for the CDR3: TGTGCCAGCAGTGAAAGGTTCGGGAGACGGCTGGGGTTTGTCCGGGGACTGTTTTTT.

The chain is built from TRBV15 and TRBJ2-5, with D hard to call. CDR1 and CDR2 (germline): LNHNV, YYDKDF (reference sequence). This CDR3 region has 15 residues. Trimming pared 3 bases from V and 7 bases from J, leaving 18 bases between. In DNA, the CDR3 is TGTGCCACCAGCAGCATCCGGCGATCGAAGGGGACCCAGTACTTC. Protein: CATSSIRRSKGTQYF.

V usage is TRBV5-1 and J usage is TRBJ2-1; 7 bases fit TRBD1. Germline V gene data show CDR1 as SGHRS and CDR2 as YFSETQ. J lost 0 bases, V lost 4 bases, and 10 bases had no gene match. CDR3 length: 17 residues. CDR3 region: CASSPEPGQLSYNEQFF. CDR3 nucleotides: TGCGCCAGCAGCCCGGAACCGGGACAGCTCTCCTACAATGAGCAGTTCTTC.

V gene TRBV5-6 combines with J gene TRBJ1-3; TRBD1 aligns across 7 bases. The CDR3 covers 14 residues. The junction had 7 bases not matched to a gene; V was cut back by 2 bases and J by 8 bases. The germline V gene has CDR1 SGHDT and CDR2 YYEEEE. In nucleotides, the CDR3 is TGTGCCAGCAGCTTCGGGACAGCGTCGTACACCATATATTTT. Its translation is CASSFGTASYTIYF.

This clone was picked up one time. This chain links TRBV19 with TRBJ2-5; 9 bases match TRBD1. This CDR3 is built from 15 residues. Germline loops: CDR1 LNHDA, CDR2 SQIVND (reference sequence). After removal of 3 bases from V and 5 bases from J, the junction contained 7 bases not matched to a gene. CDR3 bases: TGTGCCAGTAGTATTCTGGGACAGGGTGGCGAGACCCAGTACTTC. Amino acids: CASSILGQGGETQYF.

This clone was detected once. V gene TRBV29-1 combines with J gene TRBJ1-1; maybe TRBD1 (6 bases). Germline values: CDR1 SQVTM, CDR2 ANQGSEA. The CDR3 extends over 13 amino acids. V lost 4 bases and J lost 0, with 9 bases in between. The DNA for the CDR3 is TGCAGCGTTGTCGGACAGTTGAACACTGAAGCTTTCTTT. Residues: CSVVGQLNTEAFF.

This clone was observed once. The chain is built from TRBV7-2 and TRBJ2-3; 8 bases map to TRBD2. CDR1 and CDR2 (germline): SGHTA, FQGNSA. The trim removed 1 base at V and 3 bases at J, leaving 9 bases unmatched. The CDR3 is made up of 17 amino acids. The CDR3 here is CASSLVRGGRGTDTQYF. Here the CDR3 DNA reads TGTGCCAGCAGCTTAGTCCGGGGGGGCAGAGGTACAGATACGCAGTATTTT.

This clone was found once. CDR3 amino acids: CASSLRDREYEQYF. In nucleotides, the CDR3 is TGTGCCAGCAGTTTACGGGACAGGGAATACGAGCAGTACTTC. The chain joins TRBV28 to TRBJ2-7, with 9 nucleotides matching TRBD1. The germline V gene encodes CDR1 MDHEN and CDR2 SYDVKM. The CDR3 loop spans 14 amino acids. V shed 2 bases and J 4 bases; nucleotides not matched to a gene: 3. The full variable domain, in which reference TRBV28 and TRBJ2-7 provide the parts outside the CDR3, is DVKVTQSSRYLVKRTGEKVFLECVQDMDHENMFWYRQDPGLGLRLIYFSYDVKMKEKGDIPEGYSVSREKKERFSLILESASTNQTSMYLCASSLRDREYEQYFGPGTRLTVT.

The J gene is TRBJ2-1, the V gene TRBV30, with a weak D call TRBD2 (5 bases). The CDR3 extends over 14 amino acids. Germline loops: CDR1 GTSNPN, CDR2 SVGIG (reference sequence). V was trimmed by 2 bases and J by 8 bases, leaving 16 bases between them. CDR3 bases: TGTGCCTGGAGTTTGCTACTAGTCGACCATGAGCAGTTCTTC. Translating gives CAWSLLLVDHEQFF.

The chain recombines TRBV11-2 with TRBJ1-1; D unresolved. The CDR3 is 15 residues long. CDR1 and CDR2 (germline): SGHAT, FQNNGV. V was shortened by 4 bases and J by 3 bases, with 15 bases between the two germline ends. The DNA for the CDR3 is TGTGCCAGCAGCTCCGGCGATGGGTCGGACACTGAAGCTTTCTTT. Protein product: CASSSGDGSDTEAFF.

The chain has TRBV7-8 and TRBJ1-1; no firm D call. The CDR3 has 13 residues. The V gene lost 2 bases and the J gene lost 1 base, with 5 bases spanning the gap. Germline V CDR1 and CDR2: SGHVS, FQNEAQ. CDR3 residues: CASSLLTNTEAFF. CDR3 in DNA: TGTGCCAGCAGCTTATTGACGAACACTGAAGCTTTCTTT. Together with reference TRBV7-8 and TRBJ1-1, the CDR3 gives the full variable domain: GAGVSQSPRYKVAKRGQDVALRCDPISGHVSLFWYQQALGQGPEFLTYFQNEAQLDKSGLPSDRFFAERPEGSVSTLKIQRTQQEDSAVYLCASSLLTNTEAFFGQGTRLTVV.